This entry features one T cell receptor beta chain sequence. The target of this receptor is not known. No base qualities exist here, and no much larger clone lies one base off it. The sample comes from a study of T cells in Graves' hyperthyroidism and ophthalmopathy (dated by TCRdb to between 2018 and 2021). Looking at the study overall: Peripheral blood samples were taken at initial diagnosis, before any treatment was given. TCR V-J signatures able to tell the groups apart were searched for in a discovery cohort of 90 to 100 patients, of whom roughly 42 had Graves' ophthalmopathy and around 58 had stable Graves' hyperthyroidism. Prospective prediction of ophthalmopathy was tested in an independent validation cohort consisting of 18 to 20 hyperthyroidism patients and 17 patients who later progressed to ophthalmopathy. For training and testing, the 95 to 100 patients in the discovery cohort were randomly divided in a 7:3 ratio. Thyroid tissue and blood T-cell repertoires from about 6 Graves' hyperthyroidism patients were also compared in the study. Following sampling, methimazole starting at 30 mg daily was given to hyperthyroidism patients, and high-dose intravenous methylprednisolone was given to ophthalmopathy patients. According to the paper, TCR Vbeta CDR3 sequencing was carried out on around 140 peripheral blood samples, which came from around 43 ophthalmopathy, some 73 hyperthyroidism and some 17 progressor patients. What the study reported, not specific to this receptor: Most expanded thyroid clonotypes (frequency above 0.001) were also detected in blood, suggesting blood repertoires may reflect thyroid immune responses. In validation, the model predicted progression to ophthalmopathy with roughly 70% sensitivity and approximately 72% specificity, a median of roughly seven months before onset. No statistical method was used to set the sample size in advance, and investigators knew the group allocation. A 13 V-J signature model separated ophthalmopathy from stable hyperthyroidism, with 87.88% sensitivity and 81.08% specificity in cross-validation and 80%/75% in testing.

TCR beta CDR3 regions were amplified from RNA transcripts. A first-round RT-PCR of the TCR CDR3 used the HTBI primer set with the Qiagen OneStep RT-PCR kit. A second multiplex PCR round built the libraries, followed by size selection and purification. The libraries were sequenced on an Illumina HiSeq2000 using paired-end 100 bp reads. In the source study's methods: SOAPnuke was used to process the raw data, removing reads that contained adapters or uncalled bases, had a mean Phred below 15, or lacked an exact match to the constant primer or identifier. COPE v1.2.5 was used to merge high-quality paired reads, and clonotypes were defined as unique nucleotide sequences. MiTCR v1.1 was used to align the clonotypes against IMGT TRBV, TRBD and TRBJ reference segments. Analysis was restricted to V-J combinations with a frequency above 0.0001, which covered approximately 99% of repertoires. The TCS score was defined as the ratio of F50 (clonal expansion) to E x V (chaos), calculated using BLOSUM62-based TCRdist between CDR3 peptides within each V-J. Welch's t-statistics and random forest reduced around 510 V-J features to 13, which were used in a naive Bayes classifier (R e1071). TCRdb's own reprocessing of the public reads used fastp at Q25 and MiXCR and kept productive beta chains. CDR3 protein duplicates are merged, each entry listing the most common genes and DNA. None of the V and J calls come from the authors' own analysis; TCRdb made them. A total of 350,000 to 400,000 distinct CDR3 sequences appear in this sample, 15% of them only once. The ten largest clones represent around a third of the sample.

Stable Graves' hyperthyroidism was defined as the absence of progression to ophthalmopathy over 18 months of follow-up. The hyperthyroidism patients were between 18 and 65 years old and newly diagnosed, with a disease duration of less than 2 months. Exclusion was applied to patients with uncontrolled infections, other autoimmune diseases, pregnancy or lactation. Diagnoses were based on clinical symptoms, serum thyroxine and TRAb, thyroid ultrasound and orbital computed tomography. PBMCs were isolated from about 10 ml of fresh peripheral blood by Ficoll-Paque density gradient centrifugation. Total RNA was extracted using Trizol reagent, and RNA quality was assessed on an Agilent 2100 Bioanalyzer. From cysteine to phenylalanine, the CDR3 is 16 amino acids long. Left in the record is the CDR3 DNA by itself, 48 bases read in frame from the first base. CDR1 MNHGY and CDR2 SVAAGI were looked up in the germline V gene. Unmatched junction bases come to 3, with V trimmed by 3 bases and J by 2 bases.

The chain is assembled from TRBV6-9 and TRBJ2-6, with 8 bases in between that match TRBD1. The source of this sequence is a woman in her 30s with Graves' hyperthyroidism. Sequenced: blood. The DNA is as follows: TGTGCCAGCAGTTACGTGACAGGGGCTGGGGCCAACGTCCTGACTTTC. Its protein is CASSYVTGAGANVLTF.